The next 18 T cell receptor beta chains were all read from a single sample in a study of blood T cell repertoires in COVID-19. Libraries were prepared by immunoSEQ multiplex PCR; TCRdb keeps only in-frame clonotypes and omits some of them. The data hold under 40,000 clones, with 70% to 90% observed a single time. Sequenced material: peripheral blood. The origin of the receptors is a woman older than 75 with active or convalescent COVID-19.

The rearrangement uses TRBV7-2 and TRBJ1-4; D remains unclear. Per the germline V gene, CDR1 is SGHTA and CDR2 is FQGNSA. The CDR3 contains 12 residues. V lost 5 bases, J lost 7 bases, and 8 bases lay in between. The CDR3 DNA is TGTGCCAGCAGCGGTACCGGTGAAAAACTGTTTTTT. Amino acids: CASSGTGEKLFF.

The chain uses TRBV4-1 and TRBJ2-2; D gene ambiguous. Germline CDR1 reads MGHRA; CDR2 reads YSYEKL. This CDR3 has 19 residues. The germline V and J ends were trimmed by 0 bases and 0 bases, with 17 bases remaining between them. DNA of the CDR3: TGCGCCAGCAGCCAAGATCGATACGGTGGGCAGCCGAACACCGGGGAGCTGTTTTTT. Protein product: CASSQDRYGGQPNTGELFF.

J is TRBJ1-6 and V is TRBV18; TRBD1 might be the D (6 bases). Trimming left V 0 bases short and J 9 bases short, with 21 bases between. The germline V gene has CDR1 KGHSH and CDR2 LQKENI. The CDR3 covers 18 residues. The CDR3, as DNA: TGTGCCAGCTCACCACCGGGGAAGGCAGGGGCAGGGCGTTCACCCCTCCACTTT. This codes for CASSPPGKAGAGRSPLHF.

The chain joins TRBV10-3 to TRBJ1-2; 9 bases map to TRBD1. There are 13 residues in the CDR3. The germline gives CDR1 ENHRY, CDR2 SYGVKD. The V segment lost 7 bases and the J segment 6 bases; nucleotides outside the gene matches: 6. DNA of the CDR3: TGTGCCATCACTGAAGGACAGGGGAATGGCTACACCTTC. It is translated as CAITEGQGNGYTF.

This CDR3 reads CASSQVGSGSTDTQYF. The CDR3 region has the DNA TGTGCCAGCAGCCAAGTGGGTAGCGGTAGCACAGATACGCAGTATTTT. The V gene is TRBV4-2, the J gene TRBJ2-3, with D possibly being TRBD2 (6 bases). Germline values: CDR1 LGHNA, CDR2 YNFKEQ. V shed 1 base and J shed 0 bases, with 11 bases lying between them. This CDR3 region has 16 residues.

V and J are TRBV10-3 and TRBJ2-7; unclear D gene. Germline loops: CDR1 ENHRY, CDR2 SYGVKD. With 6 bases removed from V and 0 bases from J, the gap between germline ends came to 9 bases. The CDR3 contains 13 residues. The CDR3, as DNA: TGTGCCATCAGGAACGTCAGCTCCTACGAGCAGTACTTC. It yields the protein CAIRNVSSYEQYF.

The gene calls are TRBV9 and TRBJ1-3, with 8 positions matching TRBD1. Trimming at V came to 3 bases and at J to 8 bases, leaving 4 bases not matched to a gene. Germline V gene sequence: CDR1 SGDLS, CDR2 YYNGEE. The CDR3 has 13 residues. This CDR3 is CASSEDRDDTIYF. CDR3 bases: TGTGCCAGCAGCGAGGACAGGGATGACACCATATATTTT.

The rearrangement links TRBV2 to TRBJ2-7, with D tentatively TRBD1 (5 bases). The CDR3 sequence is 14 residues long. The germline V and J ends were trimmed by 7 bases and 2 bases, with 15 bases remaining between them. Germline CDR1 SNHLY, CDR2 FYNNEI. The CDR3 here is CASIGHVGAYEQYF. DNA of the CDR3: TGTGCCAGCATTGGACACGTGGGCGCCTACGAGCAGTACTTC.

This chain joins TRBV18 and TRBJ1-2; the D is unclear. CDR3 size: 14 residues. CDR1 and CDR2 (germline): KGHSH, LQKENI. V was pared by 2 bases and J by 4 bases, with 11 bases between. The DNA of the CDR3 is TGTGCCAGCTCACCAGGGGAGATCCTCTATGGCTACACCTTC. It codes for CASSPGEILYGYTF. Drawing the rest from reference TRBV18 and TRBJ1-2, the complete variable domain is NAGVMQNPRHLVRRRGQEARLRCSPMKGHSHVYWYRQLPEEGLKFMVYLQKENIIDESGMPKERFSAEFPKEGPSILRIQQVVRGDSAAYFCASSPGEILYGYTFGSGTRLTVV.

The chain carries TRBV7-9 and TRBJ1-2, with 8 bases fitting TRBD1. The length of the CDR3 is 13 residues. Per germline, CDR1 SEHNR and CDR2 FQNEAQ (reference sequence). V shed 1 base and J 7 bases; nucleotides not matched to a gene: 2. Here the CDR3 reads CASSLVQGAGYTF. The CDR3 region has the DNA TGTGCCAGCAGCTTAGTCCAGGGGGCTGGCTACACCTTC.

The chain employs TRBV27 and TRBJ1-1; 7 bases map to TRBD1. Looked up from germline, CDR1 is MNHEY and CDR2 is SMNVEV (reference sequence). V lost 2 bases, J lost 6 bases, and 6 bases stayed unmatched. This CDR3 has 14 amino acids. CDR3 sequence (DNA): TGTGCCAGCAGTTTAGACAGGGAGATCCCTGAAGCTTTCTTT. Amino acid sequence: CASSLDREIPEAFF.

The chain employs TRBV18 and TRBJ2-7, with TRBD1 identical over 7 bases. The germline V gene has CDR1 KGHSH and CDR2 LQKENI. V was pared by 1 base and J by 0 bases, with 6 bases of the junction left unmatched. The CDR3 covers 16 residues. CDR3 in DNA: TGTGCCAGCTCACCACAGACAGGGATAAGCTCCTACGAGCAGTACTTC. This codes for CASSPQTGISSYEQYF.

This chain joins TRBV7-6 and TRBJ1-2, with 11 bases matching TRBD1. V was clipped by 5 bases and J by 4 bases; unmatched bases: 6. The CDR3 runs to 15 residues. CDR1 and CDR2 (germline): SGHVS, FNYEAQ. The CDR3 DNA is TGTGCCAGCAGCCCCCAGGACAGGGGGCCCTATGGCTACACCTTC. It yields the protein CASSPQDRGPYGYTF.

This sequence joins TRBV6-4 and TRBJ1-2, with 9 bases matching TRBD1. Germline assignment: CDR1 MRHNA and CDR2 SNTAGT. The CDR3 is 15 amino acids. V lost 5 bases and J lost 2; bases outside the gene matches: 6. Written as DNA, the CDR3 is TGTGCCAGCAGTTGGGGACAGGGTACAAACTATGGCTACACCTTC. Amino acid sequence: CASSWGQGTNYGYTF.

The chain is built from TRBV11-2 and TRBJ2-7; TRBD2 agrees at 7 bases. This CDR3 is 14 amino acids long. Germline V gives CDR1 SGHAT, CDR2 FQNNGV. Trimming took 2 bases from V and 1 from J; bases not matched to a gene: 2. In DNA form, the CDR3 reads TGTGCCAGCAGCTTACTAGCGGAGTCCTACGAGCAGTACTTC. Encoded protein: CASSLLAESYEQYF.

The J gene is TRBJ1-2, the V gene TRBV14; 8 positions agree with TRBD1. The CDR3 totals 14 residues. Germline V lookup: CDR1 SGHDN, CDR2 FVKESK. The V and J ends lost 5 bases and 5 bases, in that order; junction bases with no gene match: 7. CDR3 in DNA: TGTGCCAGCAGCGACAGGGGAGTGGGTTATGGCTACACCTTC. This codes for CASSDRGVGYGYTF.

As regards this clone: A read error may be the cause here, since a much bigger clone is one base away. This sample also contains other DNA sequences that code for the same CDR3. The chain uses TRBV19 and TRBJ2-2; D is perhaps TRBD2 (5 bases). Trimming removed 7 bases from V and 5 bases from J, with 11 bases in between. Germline V CDR1 and CDR2: LNHDA, SQIVND (reference sequence). This CDR3 spans 13 amino acids. CDR3 sequence: CASNPGRTGELFF. For the CDR3, the DNA is TGTGCCAGTAATCCGGGGAGAACCGGGGAGCTGTTTTTT.

The chain links TRBV9 to TRBJ1-4; 10 bases map to TRBD1. Germline-derived CDR1 and CDR2 are SGDLS and YYNGEE. The CDR3 spans 16 residues. Germline trimming cut 2 bases from V and 7 bases from J; bases unmatched to any gene: 8. CDR3 nucleotides: TGTGCCAGCAGCGTTAAACCGGGACAGGGGAGTGAAAAACTGTTTTTT. It is translated as CASSVKPGQGSEKLFF.